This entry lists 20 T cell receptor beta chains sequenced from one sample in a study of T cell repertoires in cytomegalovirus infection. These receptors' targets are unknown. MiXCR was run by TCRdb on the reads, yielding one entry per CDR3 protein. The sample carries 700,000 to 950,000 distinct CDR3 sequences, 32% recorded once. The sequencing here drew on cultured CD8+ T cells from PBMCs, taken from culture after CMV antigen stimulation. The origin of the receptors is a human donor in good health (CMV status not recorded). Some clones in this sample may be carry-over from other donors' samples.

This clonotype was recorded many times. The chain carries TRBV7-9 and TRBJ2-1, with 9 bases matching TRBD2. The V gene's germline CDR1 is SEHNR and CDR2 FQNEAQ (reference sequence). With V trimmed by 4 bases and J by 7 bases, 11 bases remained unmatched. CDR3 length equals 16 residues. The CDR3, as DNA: TGTGCCAGCAGCTCCGGCGGGGGGGCCGTTCTGAATGAGCAGTTCTTC. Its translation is CASSSGGGAVLNEQFF.

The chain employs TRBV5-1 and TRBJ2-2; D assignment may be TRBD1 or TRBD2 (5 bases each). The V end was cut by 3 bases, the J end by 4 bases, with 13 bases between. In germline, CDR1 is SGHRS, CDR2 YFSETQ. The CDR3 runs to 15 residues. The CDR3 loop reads CASSSGTASTGELFF. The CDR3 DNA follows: TGCGCCAGCAGCTCCGGGACGGCTAGCACCGGGGAGCTGTTTTTT.

In DNA, the CDR3 is TGTGCCAGCAGCCAACCCGGGACCGTTACCGGGGAGCTGTTTTTT. Its protein is CASSQPGTVTGELFF. The rearrangement uses TRBV14 and TRBJ2-2; D possibly uses TRBD1 or TRBD2 (5 bases each). The V and J ends lost 2 bases and 5 bases respectively, with 12 bases between them. Germline V CDR1 and CDR2: SGHDN, FVKESK. This CDR3 is 15 amino acids long.

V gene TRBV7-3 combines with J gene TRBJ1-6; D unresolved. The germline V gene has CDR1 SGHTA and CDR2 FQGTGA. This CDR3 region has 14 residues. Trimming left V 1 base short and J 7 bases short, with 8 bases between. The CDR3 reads CASSLMVKNSPLHF. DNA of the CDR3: TGTGCCAGCAGCTTAATGGTCAAAAATTCACCCCTCCACTTT.

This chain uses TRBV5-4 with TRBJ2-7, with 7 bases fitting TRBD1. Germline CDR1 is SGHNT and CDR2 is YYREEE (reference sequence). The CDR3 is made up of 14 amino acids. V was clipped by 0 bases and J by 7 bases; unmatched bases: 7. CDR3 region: CASSLGQQGYEQYV. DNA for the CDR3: TGTGCCAGCAGCTTGGGACAACAGGGGTATGAGCAGTACGTC.

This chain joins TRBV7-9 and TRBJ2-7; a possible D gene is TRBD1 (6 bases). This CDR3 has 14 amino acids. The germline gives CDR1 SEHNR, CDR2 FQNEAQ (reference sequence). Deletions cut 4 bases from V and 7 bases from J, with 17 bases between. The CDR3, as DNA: TGTGCCAGCAGCTCTGTCCCGGGACAAGGAGAGCAGTACGTC. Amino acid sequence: CASSSVPGQGEQYV.

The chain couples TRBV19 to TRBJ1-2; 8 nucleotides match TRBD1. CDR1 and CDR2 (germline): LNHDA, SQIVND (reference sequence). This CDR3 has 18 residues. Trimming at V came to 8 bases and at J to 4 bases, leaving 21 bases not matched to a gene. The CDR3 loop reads CASSSFQGGQVWSYGYTF. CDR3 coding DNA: TGTGCCAGTTCTTCTTTCCAAGGGGGACAGGTTTGGAGCTATGGCTACACCTTC.

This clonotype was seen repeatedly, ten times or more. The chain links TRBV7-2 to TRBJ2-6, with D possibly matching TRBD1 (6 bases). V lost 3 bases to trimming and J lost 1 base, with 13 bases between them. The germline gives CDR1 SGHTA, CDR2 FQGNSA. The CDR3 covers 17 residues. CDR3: CASSLHRVVSGANVLTF. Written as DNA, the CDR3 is TGTGCCAGCAGCTTGCACAGGGTAGTGTCTGGGGCCAACGTCCTGACTTTC.

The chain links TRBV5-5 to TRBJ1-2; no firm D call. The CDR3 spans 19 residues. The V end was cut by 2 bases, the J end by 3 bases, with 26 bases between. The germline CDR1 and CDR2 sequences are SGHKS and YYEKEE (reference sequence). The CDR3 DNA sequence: TGTGCCAGCAGCTTCCGGGTTCCCAAGTCGACGAGGATGCACTATGGCTACACCTTC. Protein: CASSFRVPKSTRMHYGYTF.

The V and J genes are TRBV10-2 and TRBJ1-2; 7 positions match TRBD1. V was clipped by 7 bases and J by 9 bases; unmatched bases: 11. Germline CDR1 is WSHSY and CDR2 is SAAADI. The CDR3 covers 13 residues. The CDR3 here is CASTEGAGGSYTF. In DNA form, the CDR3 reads TGCGCCAGCACCGAGGGTGCAGGGGGAAGCTACACCTTC.

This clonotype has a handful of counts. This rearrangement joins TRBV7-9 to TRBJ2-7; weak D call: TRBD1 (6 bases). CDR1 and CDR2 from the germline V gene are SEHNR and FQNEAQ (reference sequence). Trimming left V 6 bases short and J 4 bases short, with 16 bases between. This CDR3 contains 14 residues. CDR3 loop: CASSGRDKPYEQYV. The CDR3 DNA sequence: TGTGCCAGCAGTGGAAGGGACAAACCTTACGAGCAGTACGTC.

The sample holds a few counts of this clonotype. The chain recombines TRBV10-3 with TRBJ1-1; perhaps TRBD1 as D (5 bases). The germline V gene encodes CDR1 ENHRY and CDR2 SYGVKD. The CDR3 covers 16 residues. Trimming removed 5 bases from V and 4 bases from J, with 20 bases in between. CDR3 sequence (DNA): TGTGCCATCAGTCCCCGTTGGGGGGGTGAGGCCACTGAAGCTTTCTTT. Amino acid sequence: CAISPRWGGEATEAFF.

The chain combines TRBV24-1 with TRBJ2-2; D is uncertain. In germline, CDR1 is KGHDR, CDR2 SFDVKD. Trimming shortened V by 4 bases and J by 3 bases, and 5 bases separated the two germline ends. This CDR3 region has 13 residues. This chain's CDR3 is CATSDPYTGELFF. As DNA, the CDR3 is TGTGCCACCAGTGACCCGTACACCGGGGAGCTGTTTTTT.

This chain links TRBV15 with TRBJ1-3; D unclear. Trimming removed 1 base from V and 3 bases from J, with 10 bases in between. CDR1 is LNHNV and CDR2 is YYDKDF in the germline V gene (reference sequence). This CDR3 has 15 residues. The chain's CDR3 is CATSRGPSRGNTIYF. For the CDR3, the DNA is TGTGCCACCAGCAGAGGACCCTCGCGTGGAAACACCATATATTTT.

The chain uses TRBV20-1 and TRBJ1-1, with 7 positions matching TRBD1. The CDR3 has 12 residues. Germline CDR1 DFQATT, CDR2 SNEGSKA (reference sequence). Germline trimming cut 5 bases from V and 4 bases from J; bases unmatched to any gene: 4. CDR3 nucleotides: TGCAGTGCTCCGACAGGGAGCACTGAAGCTTTCTTT. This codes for CSAPTGSTEAFF.

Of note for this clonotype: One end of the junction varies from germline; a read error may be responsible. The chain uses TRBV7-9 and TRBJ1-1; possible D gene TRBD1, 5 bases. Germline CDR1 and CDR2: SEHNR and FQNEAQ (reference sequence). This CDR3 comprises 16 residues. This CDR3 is CASSPDPGHPNPEAFF. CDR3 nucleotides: TGTGCCAGCAGCCCAGACCCCGGACACCCGAACCCTGAAGCTTTCTTT. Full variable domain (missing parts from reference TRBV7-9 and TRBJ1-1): DTGVSQNPRHKITKRGQNVTFRCDPISEHNRLYWYRQTLGQGPEFLTYFQNEAQLEKSRLLSDRFSAERPKGSFSTLEIQRTEQGDSAMYLCASSPDPGHPNPEAFFGQGTRLTVV.

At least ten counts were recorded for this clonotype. The CDR3 loop reads CASSLGGQGSGNTIYF. The CDR3 region has the DNA TGTGCCAGCAGCTTAGGGGGACAGGGGTCTGGAAACACCATATATTTT. The rearrangement links TRBV7-2 to TRBJ1-3; 10 positions agree with TRBD1. The germline gives CDR1 SGHTA, CDR2 FQGNSA. After removal of 1 base from V and 1 base from J, the junction contained 1 base not matched to a gene. CDR3 length: 16 residues.

The CDR3 nucleotides read TGTGCCAGCAGCTCGGGACAGGAATTTCTGGACTACGAGCAGTACTTC. It encodes CASSSGQEFLDYEQYF. The rearrangement uses TRBV5-5 and TRBJ2-7; 8 bases line up with TRBD1. The ends lost 3 bases at V and 3 bases at J; junction bases unmatched: 11. CDR1 is SGHKS, CDR2 YYEKEE, per germline (reference sequence). The CDR3 is 16 amino acids.

CDR3 coding DNA: TGCAGTGCGAGGGAAACGGGGGGTTATGAGCAGTTCTTC. Translating it yields CSARETGGYEQFF. The rearrangement joins TRBV20-1 to TRBJ2-1, with 7 bases aligning to TRBD2. Germline V gives CDR1 DFQATT, CDR2 SNEGSKA (reference sequence). The J segment lost 8 bases and the V segment lost 6 bases, leaving 10 bases of the junction unmatched. This CDR3 has 13 residues.

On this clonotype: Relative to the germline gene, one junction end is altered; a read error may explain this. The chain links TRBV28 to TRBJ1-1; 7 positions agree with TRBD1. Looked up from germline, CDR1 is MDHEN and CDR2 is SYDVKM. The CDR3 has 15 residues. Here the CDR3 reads CVSSSGHTRGSEAFF. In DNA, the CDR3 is TGTGTCAGCAGTTCCGGACATACCAGGGGGTCTGAAGCTTTCTTT.